This T cell receptor beta chain was retrieved from a study of T cell repertoires in cytomegalovirus infection. On the study more broadly: In public TCR beta signatures, there were indications of both CMV infection and matching HLA type.

A single record per CDR3 protein comes from TCRdb applying MiXCR to the reads. Among around 630,000 distinct CDR3 sequences listed, 20% to 30% were seen once. Many counts were recorded for this clonotype. The CDR3 contains 15 residues. Germline CDR1 and CDR2: SGHTA and FQGNSA. V dropped 5 bases and J dropped 4 bases, with 15 bases sitting between them. The TCR was taken from a human donor in good health (CMV status not recorded). Some clones in this sample may be carry-over from other donors' samples. The rearrangement uses TRBV7-2 and TRBJ2-1, with a possible D match to TRBD2 (5 bases). The sample comprised CD8+ T cells from PBMCs. CDR3 coding DNA: TGTGCCAGCAGCACCCTTGGAGGCACTTACAATGAGCAGTTCTTC. Amino acid sequence: CASSTLGGTYNEQFF.